This T cell receptor beta chain was observed in a study of shared clonotypes between healthy human individuals. Study-level background: Each donor's CD4 naive and CD4 memory cells filled three plates apiece, CD8 naive two, and CD8 memory one.

CDR1 and CDR2 (germline): SGHRS, YFSETQ. V shed 0 bases and J 4 bases; nucleotides not matched to a gene: 6. The CDR3 is made up of 15 amino acids. Donors had no recently reported acute infections or vaccinations and were HIV-negative. The assay used deep level. The data were produced by immunoSEQ multiplex PCR, yet TCRdb's version contains in-frame clones alone and is incomplete. Here the sample spans 950,000 to 1,300,000 clones, 75% being singletons. This clonotype was sampled from a man between 18 and 35 years old in good health. The chain combines TRBV5-1 with TRBJ2-5; 7 nucleotides match TRBD1. The material sequenced was memory CD4+ T cells sorted from blood. Stated subset: CD45RA-negative fraction. The CDR3 here is CASSLGDRVGETQYF. The CDR3 DNA reads as TGCGCCAGCAGCTTGGGTGACAGGGTTGGAGAGACCCAGTACTTC.